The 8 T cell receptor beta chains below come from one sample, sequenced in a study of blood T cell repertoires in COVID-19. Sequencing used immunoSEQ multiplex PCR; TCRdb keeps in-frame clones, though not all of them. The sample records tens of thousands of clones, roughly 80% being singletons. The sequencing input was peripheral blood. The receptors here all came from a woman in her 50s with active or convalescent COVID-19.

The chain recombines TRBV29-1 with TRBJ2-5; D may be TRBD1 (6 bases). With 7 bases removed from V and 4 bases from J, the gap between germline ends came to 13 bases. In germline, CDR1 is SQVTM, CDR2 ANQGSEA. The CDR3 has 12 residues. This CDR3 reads CSAGHRVETQYF. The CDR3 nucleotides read TGCAGCGCGGGACACAGGGTAGAGACCCAGTACTTC.

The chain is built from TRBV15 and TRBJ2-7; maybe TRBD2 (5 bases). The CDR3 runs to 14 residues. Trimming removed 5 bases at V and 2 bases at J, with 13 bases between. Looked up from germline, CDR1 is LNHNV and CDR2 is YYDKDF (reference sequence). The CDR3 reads CATSPPRAPYEQYF. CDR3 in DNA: TGTGCCACCAGCCCTCCGCGGGCTCCCTACGAGCAGTACTTC.

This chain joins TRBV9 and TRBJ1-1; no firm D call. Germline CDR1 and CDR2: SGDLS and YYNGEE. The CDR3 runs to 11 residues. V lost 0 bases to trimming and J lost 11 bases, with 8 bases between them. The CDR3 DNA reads TGTGCCAGCAGCGTAGCAAGAGAGGCTTTCTTT. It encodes CASSVAREAFF.

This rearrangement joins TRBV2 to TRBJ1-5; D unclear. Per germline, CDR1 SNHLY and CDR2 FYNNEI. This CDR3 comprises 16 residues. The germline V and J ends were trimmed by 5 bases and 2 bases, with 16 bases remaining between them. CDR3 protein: CASSPPRGLGNQPQHF. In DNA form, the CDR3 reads TGTGCCAGCAGTCCCCCCCGCGGGTTGGGCAATCAGCCCCAGCATTTT.

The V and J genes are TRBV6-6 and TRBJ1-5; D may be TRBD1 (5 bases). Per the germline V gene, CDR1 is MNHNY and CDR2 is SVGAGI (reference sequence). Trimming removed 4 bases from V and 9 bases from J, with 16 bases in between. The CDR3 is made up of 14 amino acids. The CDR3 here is CASSFGALYAPQHF. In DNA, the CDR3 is TGTGCCAGCAGTTTTGGGGCCTTATATGCGCCCCAGCATTTT.

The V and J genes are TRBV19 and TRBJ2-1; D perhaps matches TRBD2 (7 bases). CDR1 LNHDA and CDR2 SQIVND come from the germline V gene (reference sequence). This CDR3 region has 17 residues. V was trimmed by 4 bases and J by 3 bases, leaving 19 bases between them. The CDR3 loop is CASSSIGGGGLYNEQFF. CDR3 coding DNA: TGTGCCAGTAGTAGCATCGGGGGAGGGGGACTCTACAATGAGCAGTTCTTC.

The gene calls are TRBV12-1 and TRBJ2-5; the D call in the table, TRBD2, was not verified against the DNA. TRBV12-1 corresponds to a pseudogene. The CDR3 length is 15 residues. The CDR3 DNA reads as TGTGCCAGCAGCTTTGCTGGAGAAGGGAGGAGCACCCAGTACTTC. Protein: CASSFAGEGRSTQYF.

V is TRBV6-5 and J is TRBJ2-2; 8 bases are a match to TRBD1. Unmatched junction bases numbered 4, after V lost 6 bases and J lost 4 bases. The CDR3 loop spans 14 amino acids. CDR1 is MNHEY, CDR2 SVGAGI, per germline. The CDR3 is CASSPRGRTGELFF. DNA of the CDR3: TGTGCCAGCAGCCCCAGGGGGCGCACCGGGGAGCTGTTTTTT.